The rows below give T cell receptor beta chains drawn from one sample of a study of blood T cells in healthy people across ages. MiXCR, run by TCRdb on the 5' RACE reads, gives a single entry per CDR3 protein. The data contain 1.5 million to 2 million distinct CDR3 sequences, approximately 32% of them singletons. Specimen: blood. The source of these receptors is a woman aged 25-40 years in good health. Both conserved end residues are trimmed from each CDR3.

V	J	CDR3
TRBV6-6	TRBJ2-7	ASSFNGVPPY
TRBV9	-	ASSPSTRFYEQY
TRBV15	TRBJ2-3	ATSRELAGETDTQY
TRBV14	TRBJ1-1	ASRLQGGAEAF
TRBV24-1	TRBJ1-1	ATRKMGNTEAF
TRBV11-1	TRBJ2-7	ASSTPGRLEQY
TRBV7-8	TRBJ2-1	ASSLLWSETGGPRDEQF
TRBV4-1	TRBJ1-2	ASSQAPLDYGYT
TRBV20-1	TRBJ2-7	SARRTASSYEQY
TRBV20-1	TRBJ1-5	SARPPRETPSNQPQH
TRBV7-9	TRBJ2-1	ASSFVSGGAYEQF
TRBV7-7	TRBJ2-5	ASSLAPSGWETQY
TRBV6-5	TRBJ2-1	ASSLAGATIYEQF
TRBV11-2	TRBJ2-2	ASSLRRGGATGELF
TRBV20-1	TRBJ1-1	SATPLTGTNTEAF
TRBV5-1	TRBJ2-7	ASSPYAGGLSYEQY
TRBV4-1	TRBJ1-6	ASSQGLMESLH